This T cell receptor beta chain is from a study of T cell clusters in autoimmune cytopenias. Overall study findings and caveats: Primary autoimmune cytopenia patients appeared to lack physiological T cell clusters present in healthy donors. Comparing secondary cytopenia with chronic lymphocytic leukemia showed no cluster-lack signature, apparently masked by lymphoma repertoire.

TRB was amplified by touch-down multiplex PCR, primer pools A and B combined. TCRdb reprocessed the multiplex PCR reads and reports one entry per CDR3 protein, with no DNA. The listing contains 6,000 to 9,500 distinct CDR3 sequences. In terms of frequency, this clonotype is medium-sized. Its antigen remains unknown. CDR1 and CDR2 (germline): SGHVS, FNYEAQ. The CDR3 is 15 residues long. TRB was amplified from 250 ng of peripheral blood genomic DNA per sample. This same sample was also taken into another study, of T cell repertoires in aging, cancer and after chemotherapy. Per that paper: Donor ages fell into six groups from 30 or younger up to 70 or older. Age-matched healthy donors had significantly more diverse, less clonal blood TCR repertoires than untreated cancer patients.

V and J are TRBV7-6 and TRBJ2-2; the D gene TCRdb calls, TRBD2, cannot be checked with no DNA. The sample was peripheral blood. The receptor was isolated from a human donor with an autoimmune cytopenia or autoimmune hepatitis (not recorded which). This chain's CDR3 is CASTPAHANTGELFF.